The 16 T cell receptor beta chains given below trace back to one sample, sequenced in a study of molecular identifiers for immune sequencing clone quantification. TCRdb itself ran the PCR reads through MiXCR, one entry per CDR3 protein. The data contain fewer than 45,000 distinct CDR3 sequences, 24% of them singletons. The sample consisted of naive CD8+ T cells from blood, with Jurkat cell RNA spiked in. Subset here: FACS-sorted CD8+CD4-CCR7+CD45RA+ naive T cells. The receptors were sampled from a human donor in good health. Some libraries in this study had Jurkat cell RNA spiked in.

The chain carries TRBV11-1 and TRBJ2-5; 8 bases fit TRBD1. The CDR3 runs 15 residues. The germline V gene has CDR1 SGHAT and CDR2 FQDESV (reference sequence). J was trimmed by 4 bases and V by 5 bases; bases with no gene match: 9. The CDR3 DNA sequence: TGTGCCAGCAGCCCACCGACAGGGGTGGTAGAGACCCAGTACTTC. This translates into CASSPPTGVVETQYF. Full variable domain (missing parts from reference TRBV11-1 and TRBJ2-5): EAEVAQSPRYKITEKSQAVAFWCDPISGHATLYWYRQILGQGPELLVQFQDESVVDDSQLPKDRFSAERLKGVDSTLKIQPAELGDSAMYLCASSPPTGVVETQYFGPGTRLLVL.

J is TRBJ2-7 and V is TRBV7-2; D may be TRBD1 or TRBD2 (5 bases each). The ends were cut back, 2 bases at V and 6 bases at J, with 26 bases in the middle. CDR3 length: 18 amino acids. CDR1 SGHTA and CDR2 FQGNSA come from the germline V gene. The CDR3 DNA follows: TGTGCCAGCAGCTTAAATGGTGGTGCTCCGGGACGGGACGGCGAGCAGTACTTC. Protein sequence: CASSLNGGAPGRDGEQYF.

This chain links TRBV10-3 with TRBJ2-1; 9 nucleotides agree with TRBD2. After removal of 5 bases from V and 7 bases from J, the junction contained 9 bases not matched to a gene. The CDR3 has 15 amino acids. Germline V gene data show CDR1 as ENHRY and CDR2 as SYGVKD. In DNA form, the CDR3 reads TGTGCCATCAGTAATGGGACTAGCAACTCAAATGAGCAGTTCTTC. Translation gives CAISNGTSNSNEQFF.

This clonotype has at least ten counts. V gene TRBV2 combines with J gene TRBJ2-2, with a weak D call TRBD2 (6 bases). This CDR3 has 14 amino acids. Germline V gives CDR1 SNHLY, CDR2 FYNNEI. V lost 5 bases and J 1 base, leaving 8 bases between the germline ends. The CDR3 loop reads CASSWDWNTGELFF. Written as DNA, the CDR3 is TGTGCCAGCAGTTGGGACTGGAACACCGGGGAGCTGTTTTTT. The whole variable domain, filled in from reference TRBV2 and TRBJ2-2, reads EPEVTQTPSHQVTQMGQEVILRCVPISNHLYFYWYRQILGQKVEFLVSFYNNEISEKSEIFDDQFSVERPDGSNFTLKIRSTKLEDSAMYFCASSWDWNTGELFFGEGSRLTVL.

This clonotype was observed many times. The chain joins TRBV10-3 to TRBJ2-6, with 9 nucleotides matching TRBD2. The CDR3 covers 19 residues. The V gene's germline CDR1 is ENHRY and CDR2 SYGVKD. V trimming: 3 bases; J trimming: 3 bases; junction bases outside the gene matches: 12. CDR3 loop: CAISDVASGTRYGANVLTF. Written as DNA, the CDR3 is TGTGCCATCAGTGATGTGGCTAGCGGGACAAGATATGGGGCCAACGTCCTGACTTTC.

The V call is TRBV9, the J call TRBJ2-5; a possible D gene is TRBD2 (6 bases). Germline CDR1 is SGDLS and CDR2 is YYNGEE. The CDR3 has 18 residues. Between the trimmed V and J ends, which lost 3 bases and 4 bases, there was a span of 25 bases. CDR3 nucleotides: TGTGCCAGCAGCGCGCCGGGACGGGGCCCAACGGGAGCAGAGACCCAGTACTTC. This translates into CASSAPGRGPTGAETQYF. The entire variable domain, with the rest obtained from reference TRBV9 and TRBJ2-5, is as follows: DSGVTQTPKHLITATGQRVTLRCSPRSGDLSVYWYQQSLDQGLQFLIQYYNGEERAKGNILERFSAQQFPDLHSELNLSSLELGDSALYFCASSAPGRGPTGAETQYFGPGTRLLVL.

This clonotype turned up a few times. The chain joins TRBV10-2 to TRBJ1-1; possibly TRBD1 for D (5 bases). V was clipped by 5 bases and J by 3 bases, with 10 bases between them. The CDR3 has 13 amino acids. Germline V gives CDR1 WSHSY, CDR2 SAAADI. CDR3 in amino acids: CASSWGKDTEAFF. In nucleotides, the CDR3 is TGCGCCAGCAGTTGGGGGAAGGACACTGAAGCTTTCTTT.

The chain recombines TRBV6-2 or TRBV6-3 with TRBJ2-3; 12 bases agree with TRBD2. The CDR3 sequence is 21 residues long. The J segment lost 4 bases and the V segment lost 0 bases, leaving 17 bases of the junction unmatched. The germline V gene has CDR1 MNHEY and CDR2 SVGEGT. As DNA, the CDR3 is TGTGCCAGCAGTTACTCAGGGTCGTGGACTAGCGGGGATAGCGGCCCAGATACGCAGTATTTT. The encoded protein is CASSYSGSWTSGDSGPDTQYF.

This clonotype appeared many times. The chain combines TRBV7-2 with TRBJ2-7; 9 positions match TRBD2. V shed 0 bases and J 3 bases; nucleotides not matched to a gene: 0. The CDR3 is 14 residues long. Germline V gene lookup returns CDR1 SGHTA and CDR2 FQGNSA. This chain's CDR3 is CASSLASGSYEQYF. In nucleotides, the CDR3 is TGTGCCAGCAGCTTAGCTAGCGGGAGCTACGAGCAGTACTTC.

This clonotype was observed many times. This chain uses TRBV19 with TRBJ2-7; D remains ambiguous. This CDR3 region has 12 residues. The germline CDR1 and CDR2 sequences are LNHDA and SQIVND (reference sequence). V was pared by 5 bases and J by 6 bases, with 11 bases between. This CDR3 reads CASSLAPGEQYF. The DNA for the CDR3 is TGTGCCAGTAGTCTTGCCCCCGGCGAGCAGTACTTC.

A single count supports this clonotype. This clone may be a read error of a much larger clone one base away. The chain carries TRBV29-1 and TRBJ1-2; D unclear. The CDR3 is 13 amino acids. Germline assignment: CDR1 SQVTM and CDR2 ANQGSEA. V was cut by 1 base and J by 3 bases, with 9 bases left in between. This chain's CDR3 is CSVEGRQYYGYTF. The CDR3 DNA sequence: TGCAGCGTTGAAGGCCGCCAATACTATGGCTACACCTTC.

Note on this clonotype: One base away lies a much larger clone, so this may be a sequencing read error. The rearrangement uses TRBV10-3 and TRBJ2-7; D call uncertain. Germline-derived CDR1 and CDR2 are ENHRY and SYGVKD. Between the trimmed V and J ends, which lost 5 bases and 0 bases, there was a span of 17 bases. The CDR3 runs 16 residues. The CDR3 DNA follows: TGTGCCATCAGTAACCCCCTGACCGCGCACTCCTACGAGCAGTACTTC. It codes for CAISNPLTAHSYEQYF.

This clonotype was observed at least ten times. This chain links TRBV7-9 with TRBJ2-7; D gene uncertain. Deletions cut 3 bases from V and 3 bases from J, with 12 bases between. Germline loops: CDR1 SEHNR, CDR2 FQNEAQ (reference sequence). The CDR3 length is 14 residues. The chain's CDR3 is CASSFHPRYYEQYF. The CDR3 DNA follows: TGTGCCAGCAGCTTCCACCCCCGGTACTACGAGCAGTACTTC.

A word on this clonotype: A much larger clonotype is one base distant, so this may be a read error. Given the absence of the conserved phenylalanine or tryptophan at the CDR3 end, a read error is likely. This chain joins TRBV6-2 or TRBV6-3 and TRBJ2-7, with a possible D match to TRBD2 (6 bases). The germline gives CDR1 MNHEY, CDR2 SVGEGT. Trimming took 6 bases from V and 7 from J, leaving 10 bases between them. This CDR3 comprises 11 residues. The CDR3: CASSNGGEQYL. For the CDR3, the DNA is TGTGCCAGCAGCAACGGGGGAGAGCAGTACCTC.

Details on this clonotype: The conserved phenylalanine or tryptophan normally closing the CDR3 is absent here, so this likely arose from a read error. The rearrangement links TRBV9 to TRBJ2-1; D may be TRBD1 or TRBD2 (5 bases each). CDR1 and CDR2 (germline): SGDLS, YYNGEE. The CDR3 loop spans 18 amino acids. With 0 bases removed from V and 0 bases from J, the gap between germline ends came to 16 bases. DNA for the CDR3: TGTGCCAGCAGCGTAGGATTCGGGGCGGCGAGCTCCTACAATGAGCAGTTCCTC. This sequence encodes CASSVGFGAASSYNEQFL.

This clonotype showed up many times. The chain carries TRBV6-5 and TRBJ2-5; TRBD2 might be the D (5 bases). The CDR3 consists of 13 residues. Between the trimmed V and J ends, which lost 5 bases and 5 bases, there was a span of 12 bases. Per the germline V gene, CDR1 is MNHEY and CDR2 is SVGAGI. The DNA for the CDR3 is TGTGCCAGCAGTCGGAGTAGCGATGAGACCCAGTACTTC. It translates to CASSRSSDETQYF.